The 13 T cell receptor beta chains listed next were all sequenced from one sample in a study of OX40 agonist ivuxolimab in advanced cancers. Clones were read by immunoSEQ multiplex PCR, and TCRdb kept only the in-frame ones, dropping some. The sample carries around 83,000 clones, 80% to 90% recorded once. Material: CD4+ or CD8+ T cells sorted from blood, obtained in a trial of the OX40 agonist ivuxolimab. Receptor source: an adult with an advanced solid tumor such as melanoma, head and neck, liver or kidney cancer.

This clone was counted a few times. The chain carries TRBV6-5 and TRBJ1-5; D unclear. The CDR3 is made up of 15 amino acids. Trimming removed 2 bases from V and 0 bases from J, with 8 bases in between. Germline assignment: CDR1 MNHEY and CDR2 SVGAGI. The DNA of the CDR3 is TGTGCCAGCAGTTACGGCGCGGGTAGCAATCAGCCCCAGCATTTT. Translating gives CASSYGAGSNQPQHF.

The sample holds a few counts of this clone. The chain joins TRBV28 to TRBJ2-7, with 8 bases aligning to TRBD1. V shed 4 bases, J shed 6 bases, and the junction held 5 bases outside the gene matches. The CDR3 is made up of 13 amino acids. The germline V gene has CDR1 MDHEN and CDR2 SYDVKM. The CDR3 is CASSSGQGGEQYF. The CDR3 DNA is TGTGCCAGCAGTTCAGGACAGGGAGGCGAGCAGTACTTC.

The genes are TRBV7-9 and TRBJ1-5; the match to TRBD1 covers 8 bases. Germline CDR1 is SEHNR and CDR2 is FQNEAQ (reference sequence). The CDR3 consists of 15 residues. The V and J ends lost 5 bases and 4 bases, in that order; junction bases with no gene match: 7. The CDR3 region is CASSVGQGLNQPQHF. CDR3 DNA sequence: TGTGCCAGCAGCGTCGGACAGGGCTTAAATCAGCCCCAGCATTTT.

The CDR3 nucleotides read TGTGCCAGCAGTCGATCCCAGCTCTTCACAGATACGCAGTATTTT. Residues: CASSRSQLFTDTQYF. The genes are TRBV6-1 and TRBJ2-3; D unresolved. The V and J ends lost 5 bases and 2 bases respectively, with 14 bases between them. Per germline, CDR1 MNHNS and CDR2 SASEGT. This CDR3 is built from 15 residues.

This rearrangement joins TRBV2 to TRBJ2-2; TRBD1 aligns across 9 bases. There are 16 residues in the CDR3. Trimming removed 8 bases from V and 7 bases from J; junction bases left unmatched: 14. The V gene's germline CDR1 is SNHLY and CDR2 FYNNEI. The CDR3 spells CASRFSGQGTGGELFF. CDR3 in DNA: TGTGCCAGCCGTTTTTCCGGACAGGGGACGGGCGGGGAGCTGTTTTTT.

This rearrangement joins TRBV5-1 to TRBJ2-3, with D possibly TRBD1 on 5 matching bases. V lost 6 bases, J lost 6 bases, and 17 bases lay in between. The germline V gene has CDR1 SGHRS and CDR2 YFSETQ. This CDR3 is 14 amino acids long. This chain's CDR3 is CASTLGGQSDTQYF. Written as DNA, the CDR3 is TGCGCCAGCACCTTAGGCGGACAATCTGATACGCAGTATTTT.

The rearrangement uses TRBV21-1 and TRBJ1-3. TRBV21-1 is an annotated pseudogene. The CDR3 covers 16 residues. CDR3 DNA sequence: TGTGCCAGCAGCAAACGGGGCCCGAGCTCTGGAAACACCATATATTTT. As protein: CASSKRGPSSGNTIYF.

The chain links TRBV5-4 to TRBJ2-5; TRBD2 matches at 7 bases. V lost 3 bases, J lost 5 bases, and 7 bases stayed unmatched. CDR1 and CDR2 from the germline V gene are SGHNT and YYREEE (reference sequence). This CDR3 has 14 amino acids. The CDR3, as DNA: TGTGCCAGCAGCTCAAGAGGGACTACCGAGACCCAGTACTTC. Translating it yields CASSSRGTTETQYF.

CDR3 DNA sequence: TGTGCCGGAGAAGGGACAGGTACCAACTATGGCTACACCTTC. Its protein product is CAGEGTGTNYGYTF. The chain uses TRBV2 and TRBJ1-2; TRBD1 aligns across 8 bases. Germline lookup yields CDR1 SNHLY and CDR2 FYNNEI. The CDR3 loop spans 14 amino acids. Trimming took 11 bases from V and 2 from J; bases not matched to a gene: 10.

J is TRBJ1-6 and V is TRBV11-1; TRBD1 aligns across 8 bases. Germline CDR1 reads SGHAT; CDR2 reads FQDESV (reference sequence). CDR3 length: 14 amino acids. With 5 bases clipped from V and 7 bases from J, the junction kept 4 bases outside the gene matches. CDR3 loop: CASSPDRANSPLHF. The CDR3 DNA reads TGTGCCAGCAGCCCGGACAGGGCGAATTCACCCCTCCACTTT.

The chain combines TRBV18 with TRBJ2-7; 8 nucleotides match TRBD1. Germline V gene data show CDR1 as KGHSH and CDR2 as LQKENI. The CDR3 has 16 residues. V was pared by 0 bases and J by 0 bases, with 4 bases of the junction left unmatched. In nucleotides, the CDR3 is TGTGCCAGCTCACCACCTGGCAGGGGGCACTCCTACGAGCAGTACTTC. It yields the protein CASSPPGRGHSYEQYF.

The CDR3 nucleotides read TGTGCCAGCAGTTCGGTGGGGGTAGCTTTCTTT. Protein sequence: CASSSVGVAFF. This rearrangement joins TRBV6-5 to TRBJ1-1; tentative D call: TRBD1 (5 bases). V lost 4 bases and J lost 10, with 10 bases in between. Looked up from germline, CDR1 is MNHEY and CDR2 is SVGAGI. CDR3 length equals 11 residues.

This rearrangement joins TRBV19 to TRBJ1-1, with D uncertain. Trimming pared 8 bases from V and 1 base from J, leaving 14 bases between. This CDR3 region has 14 residues. Germline V CDR1 and CDR2: LNHDA, SQIVND (reference sequence). The CDR3 spells CASRAAAKNTEAFF. Here the CDR3 DNA reads TGTGCCAGTCGGGCCGCAGCTAAGAACACTGAAGCTTTCTTT.